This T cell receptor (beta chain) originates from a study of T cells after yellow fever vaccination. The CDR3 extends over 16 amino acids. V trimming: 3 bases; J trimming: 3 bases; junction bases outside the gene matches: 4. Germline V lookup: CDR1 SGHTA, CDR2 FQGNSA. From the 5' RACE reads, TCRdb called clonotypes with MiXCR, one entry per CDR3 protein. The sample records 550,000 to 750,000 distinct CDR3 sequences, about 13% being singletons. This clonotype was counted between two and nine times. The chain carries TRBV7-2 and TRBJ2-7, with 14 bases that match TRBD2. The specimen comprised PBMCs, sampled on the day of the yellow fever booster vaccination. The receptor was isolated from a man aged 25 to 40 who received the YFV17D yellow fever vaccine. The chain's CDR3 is CASSLVGTSGSYEQYF. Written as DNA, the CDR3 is TGTGCCAGCAGCTTGGTCGGGACTAGCGGGAGCTACGAGCAGTACTTC. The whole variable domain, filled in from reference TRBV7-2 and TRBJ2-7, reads GAGVSQSPSNKVTEKGKDVELRCDPISGHTALYWYRQSLGQGLEFLIYFQGNSAPDKSGLPSDRFSAERTGGSVSTLTIQRTQQEDSAVYLCASSLVGTSGSYEQYFGPGTRLTVT.